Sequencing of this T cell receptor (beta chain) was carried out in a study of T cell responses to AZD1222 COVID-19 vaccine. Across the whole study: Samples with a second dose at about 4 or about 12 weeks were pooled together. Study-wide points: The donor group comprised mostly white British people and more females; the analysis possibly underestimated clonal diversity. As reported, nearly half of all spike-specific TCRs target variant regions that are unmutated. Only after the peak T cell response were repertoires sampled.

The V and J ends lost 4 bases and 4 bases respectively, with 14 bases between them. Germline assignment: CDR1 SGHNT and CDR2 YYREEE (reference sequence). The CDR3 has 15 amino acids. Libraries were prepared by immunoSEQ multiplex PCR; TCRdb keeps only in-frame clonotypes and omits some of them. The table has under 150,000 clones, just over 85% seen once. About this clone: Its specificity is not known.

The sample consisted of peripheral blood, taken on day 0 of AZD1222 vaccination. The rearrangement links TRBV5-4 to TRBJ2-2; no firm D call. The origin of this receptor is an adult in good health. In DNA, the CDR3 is TGTGCCAGCAGCATAAATAGCTTTGCCACCGGGGAGCTGTTTTTT. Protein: CASSINSFATGELFF.